The 25 T cell receptor beta chains presented below share a single source sample, sequenced in a study of blood T cell repertoires in COVID-19. Repertoires were generated with immunoSEQ multiplex PCR, while TCRdb's copy carries only in-frame clones and drops some. The table shows 150,000 to 180,000 clones, with roughly 84% occurring only once. Sequencing used peripheral blood. These TCRs come from a woman in her forties or fifties with acute or convalescent COVID-19.

The J gene is TRBJ2-1, the V gene TRBV4-3; TRBD2 is a possible D gene (5 bases). This CDR3 spans 16 amino acids. V gave up 0 bases and J gave up 2 bases, with 11 bases separating them. The germline V gene encodes CDR1 LGHNA and CDR2 YSLEER. CDR3 amino acids: CASSQDRNGAYNEQFF. CDR3 nucleotides: TGCGCCAGCAGCCAAGATCGGAACGGGGCCTACAATGAGCAGTTCTTC.

The CDR3 DNA reads TGTGCCAGTCCACCGGGACTCTTGAACTCCTACGAGCAGTACTTC. This codes for CASPPGLLNSYEQYF. V and J are TRBV6-5 and TRBJ2-7; a weak D match, TRBD2 (6 bases). V lost 9 bases and J 0 bases, leaving 18 bases between the germline ends. Per the germline V gene, CDR1 is MNHEY and CDR2 is SVGAGI. The CDR3 is 15 amino acids.

The chain links TRBV10-3 to TRBJ2-6; TRBD1 matches 10 bases. The CDR3 extends over 17 amino acids. V trimming: 4 bases; J trimming: 0 bases; junction bases outside the gene matches: 3. Germline CDR1 is ENHRY and CDR2 is SYGVKD. CDR3 bases: TGTGCCATCAGTGGACAGGGGGCTCTCTCTGGGGCCAACGTCCTGACTTTC. As protein: CAISGQGALSGANVLTF.

The chain carries TRBV7-2 and TRBJ1-5; 9 bases align to TRBD1. From germline, CDR1 is SGHTA and CDR2 FQGNSA. The CDR3 is 16 residues long. Unmatched junction bases numbered 7, after V lost 2 bases and J lost 5 bases. CDR3 sequence: CASSLQGQGGHQPQHF. The CDR3 DNA reads as TGTGCCAGCAGCTTACAGGGACAGGGCGGCCATCAGCCCCAGCATTTT. Complete variable domain (other parts from reference TRBV7-2 and TRBJ1-5): GAGVSQSPSNKVTEKGKDVELRCDPISGHTALYWYRQSLGQGLEFLIYFQGNSAPDKSGLPSDRFSAERTGGSVSTLTIQRTQQEDSAVYLCASSLQGQGGHQPQHFGDGTRLSIL.

V usage is TRBV7-6 and J usage is TRBJ1-1; 11 nucleotides align to TRBD1. The CDR3 contains 13 residues. V lost 2 bases and J lost 9; bases outside the gene matches: 2. Germline values: CDR1 SGHVS, CDR2 FNYEAQ. CDR3 bases: TGTGCCAGCAGCTTACGGACAGGGGGCAAAGCTTTCTTT. Translated: CASSLRTGGKAFF.

This clone came up once. This sequence joins TRBV6-1 and TRBJ1-2; 7 positions match TRBD1. Germline V gene lookup returns CDR1 MNHNS and CDR2 SASEGT. The CDR3 is 16 residues long. J gave up 4 bases and V 4 bases, and 12 bases lay outside the gene matches. CDR3 residues: CASSGRQGYAFYGYTF. The CDR3 DNA reads as TGTGCCAGCAGTGGCCGACAGGGATATGCGTTCTATGGCTACACCTTC.

V and J are TRBV11-1 and TRBJ2-7; 7 bases are shared with TRBD2. The germline CDR1 and CDR2 sequences are SGHAT and FQDESV (reference sequence). The V segment lost 5 bases and the J segment 0 bases; nucleotides outside the gene matches: 10. The CDR3 runs 16 residues. Written as DNA, the CDR3 is TGTGCCAGCAGCCCGGACCCCGCGGGGGACTCCTACGAGCAGTACTTC. Translation gives CASSPDPAGDSYEQYF.

The chain employs TRBV4-3 and TRBJ2-3; D remains unclear. V was clipped by 2 bases and J by 2 bases, with 11 bases between them. Germline V gene lookup returns CDR1 LGHNA and CDR2 YSLEER. The CDR3 spans 15 residues. The CDR3 DNA sequence: TGCGCCAGCAGCCAATTATCGCAGTACACAGATACGCAGTATTTT. This translates into CASSQLSQYTDTQYF.

This clone was seen a handful of times. The rearrangement joins TRBV4-1 to TRBJ2-6, with a possible D match to TRBD2 (6 bases). Germline CDR1 is MGHRA and CDR2 is YSYEKL. Trimming left V 0 bases short and J 2 bases short, with 11 bases between. This CDR3 has 17 amino acids. The CDR3 loop reads CASSQEIAGTGANVLTF. The CDR3, as DNA: TGCGCCAGCAGCCAAGAAATTGCGGGAACTGGGGCCAACGTCCTGACTTTC.

This chain links TRBV5-1 with TRBJ2-3; D perhaps matches TRBD2 (6 bases). Trimming cost V 7 bases and J 3 bases, with 15 bases left between them. This CDR3 is 14 amino acids long. Germline CDR1 SGHRS, CDR2 YFSETQ. The CDR3 loop reads CASAIGGMTDTQYF. The CDR3 DNA reads TGCGCCAGCGCAATTGGCGGGATGACAGATACGCAGTATTTT.

The J gene is TRBJ1-1, the V gene TRBV3-1 (or the pseudogene TRBV3-2); weak D call: TRBD1 (6 bases). The CDR3 contains 11 residues. Germline CDR1 is LGHDT and CDR2 is YNNKEL (reference sequence). Deletions cut 4 bases from V and 8 bases from J, with 8 bases between. The CDR3 sequence: CASSRRGEAFF. The CDR3 nucleotides are TGTGCCAGCAGCCGCAGGGGAGAAGCTTTCTTT.

Only a few counts were recorded for this clone. The chain employs TRBV6-6 and TRBJ2-1; 10 bases are a match to TRBD2. The J segment lost 8 bases and the V segment lost 7 bases, leaving 5 bases of the junction unmatched. Germline-derived CDR1 and CDR2 are MNHNY and SVGAGI (reference sequence). CDR3 size: 13 residues. CDR3 in amino acids: CASNGLAGDEQFF. CDR3 bases: TGTGCCAGCAATGGGCTAGCGGGGGATGAGCAGTTCTTC.

This sequence joins TRBV9 and TRBJ2-1; 7 positions agree with TRBD2. The CDR3 covers 15 residues. After removal of 3 bases from V and 7 bases from J, the junction contained 10 bases not matched to a gene. CDR1 and CDR2 from the germline V gene are SGDLS and YYNGEE. The CDR3 loop reads CASSALAAIRNEQFF. The CDR3 coding sequence is TGTGCCAGCAGCGCCCTAGCGGCCATTAGGAATGAGCAGTTCTTC. The whole variable domain, filled in from reference TRBV9 and TRBJ2-1, reads DSGVTQTPKHLITATGQRVTLRCSPRSGDLSVYWYQQSLDQGLQFLIQYYNGEERAKGNILERFSAQQFPDLHSELNLSSLELGDSALYFCASSALAAIRNEQFFGPGTRLTVL.

The J gene is TRBJ2-3, the V gene TRBV6-1; TRBD2 aligns across 10 bases. V shed 2 bases and J 8 bases; nucleotides not matched to a gene: 13. CDR3 length equals 17 residues. Germline CDR1 and CDR2: MNHNS and SASEGT. CDR3 region: CASSEFGLAARKGTQYF. For the CDR3, the DNA is TGTGCCAGCAGTGAATTCGGACTAGCGGCCAGAAAGGGTACGCAGTATTTT.

V gene TRBV1 combines with J gene TRBJ2-7; TRBD1, the table's D call, was not compared with the DNA. TRBV1 is tagged as a pseudogene. This CDR3 has 18 residues. DNA of the CDR3: TGCACCAGCAGCCAAGCTAGAGCCGGGACAGGGAAAATCGACGAGCAGTACTTC. The encoded protein is CTSSQARAGTGKIDEQYF.

The chain is built from TRBV7-8 and TRBJ2-3; 9 bases fit TRBD1. This CDR3 is 12 amino acids long. Germline loops: CDR1 SGHVS, CDR2 FQNEAQ. Trimming cost V 5 bases and J 8 bases; bases outside gene matches: 2. For the CDR3, the DNA is TGTGCCAGCAGCCCGGACAGGGGTACGCAGTATTTT. Protein product: CASSPDRGTQYF.

The J gene is TRBJ1-3, the V gene TRBV7-9; D perhaps matches TRBD1 (6 bases). CDR1 and CDR2 from the germline V gene are SEHNR and FQNEAQ (reference sequence). Between the trimmed V and J ends, which lost 3 bases and 4 bases, there was a span of 13 bases. This CDR3 has 15 amino acids. The CDR3 DNA is TGTGCCAGCAGCTTCCAACAGGGATTGGGAAACACCATATATTTT. This encodes CASSFQQGLGNTIYF.

The chain is built from TRBV28 and TRBJ1-2; weak D call: TRBD1 (6 bases). The germline V and J ends were trimmed by 6 bases and 5 bases, with 19 bases remaining between them. The CDR3 runs 15 residues. The germline V gene encodes CDR1 MDHEN and CDR2 SYDVKM. The CDR3 reads CASSIPPRGQYGYTF. The CDR3 nucleotides are TGTGCCAGCAGCATTCCACCGCGGGGGCAATATGGCTACACCTTC.

This clone appeared a single time. This sequence joins TRBV18 and TRBJ1-2; TRBD1 might be the D (6 bases). There are 14 residues in the CDR3. V was shortened by 4 bases and J by 2 bases, with 11 bases between the two germline ends. CDR1 KGHSH and CDR2 LQKENI come from the germline V gene. The CDR3 reads CASSLDRQNYGYTF. CDR3 nucleotides: TGTGCCAGCTCACTTGACAGGCAGAACTATGGCTACACCTTC.

This clone was counted once. V is TRBV6-5 and J is TRBJ2-7; the D gene is possibly TRBD2 (6 bases). The CDR3 contains 15 residues. The germline gives CDR1 MNHEY, CDR2 SVGAGI. V was cut by 7 bases and J by 0 bases, with 16 bases left in between. The CDR3 DNA sequence: TGTGCCAGCACCCCCCCGGGAGCGAGCTCCTACGAGCAGTACTTC. Its translation: CASTPPGASSYEQYF.

This clone is a singleton in its sample. The chain uses TRBV27 and TRBJ2-1; D is undetermined. Trimming took 3 bases from V and 8 from J, leaving 17 bases between them. Germline V gene lookup returns CDR1 MNHEY and CDR2 SMNVEV (reference sequence). This CDR3 is 15 amino acids long. The CDR3 DNA is TGTGCCAGCAGTTTCCTCGAGGCAGTTCGGGATGAGCAGTTCTTC. It specifies CASSFLEAVRDEQFF.

The chain has TRBV5-4 and TRBJ2-7; D gene uncertain. CDR3 length: 11 residues. The germline gives CDR1 SGHNT, CDR2 YYREEE (reference sequence). The V end lost 2 bases, the J end lost 4 bases, and 4 bases lay between the germline ends. DNA for the CDR3: TGTGCCAGCAGCTTCGCGTACGAGCAGTACTTC. Translation gives CASSFAYEQYF.

V usage is TRBV2 and J usage is TRBJ2-1, with TRBD2 matching over 8 bases. CDR3 length: 15 residues. Trimming removed 6 bases from V and 0 bases from J; junction bases left unmatched: 4. Germline CDR1 is SNHLY and CDR2 is FYNNEI. As DNA, the CDR3 is TGTGCCAGCAGAGCGGGAGTGTTCTCCTACAATGAGCAGTTCTTC. Protein: CASRAGVFSYNEQFF.

The chain links TRBV6-6 to TRBJ2-3, with D unresolved. The CDR3 contains 14 residues. V was shortened by 3 bases and J by 0 bases, with 7 bases between the two germline ends. Germline lookup yields CDR1 MNHNY and CDR2 SVGAGI (reference sequence). CDR3: CASSYAVSTDTQYF. The CDR3 DNA follows: TGTGCCAGCAGTTATGCGGTTAGCACAGATACGCAGTATTTT.

This chain joins TRBV5-1 and TRBJ2-3; the D gene is possibly TRBD2 (7 bases). The CDR3 consists of 17 residues. Trimming took off 4 bases at V and 0 bases at J, with 18 bases between the two ends. Germline assignment: CDR1 SGHRS and CDR2 YFSETQ. The CDR3 DNA is TGCGCCAGCAGCCCCGATCGCGGGGGCCCTAGCACAGATACGCAGTATTTT. Its translation: CASSPDRGGPSTDTQYF.